This is a list of T cell receptor beta chains from one sample in a study of metastatic and nonmetastatic thyroid tumors. TCRdb re-processed the PCR reads through MiXCR. Here the sample spans some 86,000 clones, about 12% being singletons. The sequenced sample consisted of tumor tissue. The receptors shown here come from a female donor with papillary thyroid cancer or a benign thyroid nodule (not recorded which). Some clones in this sample may be carry-over from other donors' samples. Both conserved end residues are part of each CDR3. A clone size is listed for some rows: how often the clone was seen (once, few, many), or a class if it is expanded.

v_call clone_size cdr3_aa
TRBV20-1 - CSARDVYYGYTF
TRBV3-1 many CASSQGSTSGELFF
TRBV29-1 many CSVTTGGLYNEQFF
TRBV15 many CATRREREAYYEQYF
TRBV7-3 many CASSLTSGETDTQYF
TRBV4-1 - CASSLASGRVETQYF
TRBV11-2 - CASSLSTSGSADTQYF
TRBV10-3 few CAIGTSCRSREQYF
TRBV20-1 - CSARELTVGRYEQYF
TRBV20-1 - CSAPNTGRGQDTQYF